This T cell receptor beta chain was captured in a study of identical twins. Points from the study as a whole: Insertions ran lower in abundant cord blood beta clonotypes, though not in memory repertoires.

This clonotype was seen a few times. Antigen unknown. Unique molecular identifiers were present on the cDNA, which also gained a universal primer site by template switching. From the 5' RACE reads, TCRdb called clonotypes with MiXCR, one entry per CDR3 protein. Of hundreds of thousands of distinct CDR3 sequences listed, over 8.5% are singletons. The CDR3 runs 17 residues. V dropped 5 bases and J dropped 5 bases, with 21 bases sitting between them. From germline, CDR1 is SEHNR and CDR2 FQNEAQ (reference sequence). These same records also appear under a second study, on yellow fever vaccine responses in identical twins.

This sequence joins TRBV7-9 and TRBJ2-2; the D gene is possibly TRBD1 (6 bases). The sample consisted of PBMCs. This TCR came from a woman younger than 35 in good health. CDR3 sequence: CASSPPGQILNTGELFF. The CDR3 DNA reads TGTGCCAGCAGCCCACCGGGACAAATTTTGAATACCGGGGAGCTGTTTTTT.